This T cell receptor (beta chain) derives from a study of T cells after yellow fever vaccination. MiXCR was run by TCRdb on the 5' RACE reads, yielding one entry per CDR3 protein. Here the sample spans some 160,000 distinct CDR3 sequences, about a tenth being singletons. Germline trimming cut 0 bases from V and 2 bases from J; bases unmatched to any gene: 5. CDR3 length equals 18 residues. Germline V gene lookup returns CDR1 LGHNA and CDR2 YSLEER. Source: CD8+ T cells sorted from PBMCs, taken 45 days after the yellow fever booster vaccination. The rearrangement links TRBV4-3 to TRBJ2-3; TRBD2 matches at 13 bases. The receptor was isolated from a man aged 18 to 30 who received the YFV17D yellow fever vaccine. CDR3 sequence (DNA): TGCGCCAGCAGCCAAGAAGGGACTAGCGGGGCCATCACAGATACGCAGTATTTT. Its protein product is CASSQEGTSGAITDTQYF.